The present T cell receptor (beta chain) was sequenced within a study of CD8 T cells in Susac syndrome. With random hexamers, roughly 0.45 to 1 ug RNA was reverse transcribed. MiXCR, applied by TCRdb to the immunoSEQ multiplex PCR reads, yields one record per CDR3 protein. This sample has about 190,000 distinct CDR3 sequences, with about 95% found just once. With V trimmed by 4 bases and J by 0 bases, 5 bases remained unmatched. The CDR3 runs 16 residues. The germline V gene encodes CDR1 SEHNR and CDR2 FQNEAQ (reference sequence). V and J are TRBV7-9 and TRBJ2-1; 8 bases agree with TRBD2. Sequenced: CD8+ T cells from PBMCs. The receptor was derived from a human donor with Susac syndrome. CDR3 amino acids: CASSSDSGVSYNEQFF. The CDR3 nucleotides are TGTGCCAGCAGCTCGGATAGCGGGGTCTCCTACAATGAGCAGTTCTTC.